A single T cell receptor beta chain is shown here with its context. The record originates from a study of blood T cell repertoires in COVID-19. As for the study in general: Some COVID-19 samples were acute and others convalescent; all came from the United States, Italy and Spain. PBMCs, B-cell-depleted T cells, or T cells were the source of the cDNA or gDNA that made up the material.

The V segment lost 4 bases and the J segment 6 bases; nucleotides outside the gene matches: 11. The CDR3 sequence is 16 residues long. CDR1 and CDR2 (germline): LNHDA, SQIVND (reference sequence). Per the study methods: Scientists estimated how many nucleated cells there were by amplifying reference gene primers. Here immunoSEQ multiplex PCR was the method, and the copy in TCRdb shows in-frame clones only, minus some. V and J calls and clone size follow that table, whereas D and trimming were derived from the DNA. The data contain more than 95,000 clones, about 90% of them singletons. The source of this sequence is a human donor in a cohort sampled during active COVID-19. The rearrangement uses TRBV19 and TRBJ1-1; 10 nucleotides line up with TRBD1. The sample was peripheral blood. In DNA, the CDR3 is TGTGCCAGTAGTAGAATGACAGGGGGCGGGTTTTCTGAAGCTTTCTTT. Protein sequence: CASSRMTGGGFSEAFF.